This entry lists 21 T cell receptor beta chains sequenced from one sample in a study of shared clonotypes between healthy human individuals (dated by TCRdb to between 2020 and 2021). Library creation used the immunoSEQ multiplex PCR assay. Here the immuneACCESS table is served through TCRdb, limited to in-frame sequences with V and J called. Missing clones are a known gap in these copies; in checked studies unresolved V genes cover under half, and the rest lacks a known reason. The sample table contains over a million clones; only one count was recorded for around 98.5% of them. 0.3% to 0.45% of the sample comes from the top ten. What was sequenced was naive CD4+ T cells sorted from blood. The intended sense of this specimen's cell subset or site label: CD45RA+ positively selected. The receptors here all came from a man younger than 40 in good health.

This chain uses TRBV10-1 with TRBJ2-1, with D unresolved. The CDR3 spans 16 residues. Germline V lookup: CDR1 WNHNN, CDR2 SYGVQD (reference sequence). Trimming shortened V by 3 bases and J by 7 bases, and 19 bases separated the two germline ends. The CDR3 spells CASSDWATPLGNEQFF. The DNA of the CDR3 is TGCGCCAGCAGTGATTGGGCTACCCCCCTGGGTAATGAGCAGTTCTTC.

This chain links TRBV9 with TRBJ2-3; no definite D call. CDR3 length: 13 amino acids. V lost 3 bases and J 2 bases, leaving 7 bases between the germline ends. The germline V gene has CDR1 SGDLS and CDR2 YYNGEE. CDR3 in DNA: TGTGCCAGCAGCGCCCAATTCACAGATACGCAGTATTTT. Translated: CASSAQFTDTQYF.

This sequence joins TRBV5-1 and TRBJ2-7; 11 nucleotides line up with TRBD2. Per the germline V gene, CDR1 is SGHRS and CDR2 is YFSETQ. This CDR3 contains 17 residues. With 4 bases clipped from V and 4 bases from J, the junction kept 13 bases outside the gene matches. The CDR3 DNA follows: TGCGCCAGCAGCGTCGGACTAGCGGGTACAATTCTGTACGAGCAGTACTTC. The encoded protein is CASSVGLAGTILYEQYF.

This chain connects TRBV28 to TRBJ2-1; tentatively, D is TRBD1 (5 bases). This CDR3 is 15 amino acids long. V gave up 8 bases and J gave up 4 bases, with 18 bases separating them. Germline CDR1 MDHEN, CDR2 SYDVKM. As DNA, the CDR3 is TGTGCCAGCGCTGGGGCCCGTGAATTTTACAATGAGCAGTTCTTC. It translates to CASAGAREFYNEQFF.

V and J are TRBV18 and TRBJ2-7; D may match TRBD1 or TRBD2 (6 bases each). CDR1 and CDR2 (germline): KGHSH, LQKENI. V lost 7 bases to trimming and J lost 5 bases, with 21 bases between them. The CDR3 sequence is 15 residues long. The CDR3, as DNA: TGTGCCAGCTTCACCAGGAGGGGGAAGATCAACGAGCAGTACTTC. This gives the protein CASFTRRGKINEQYF. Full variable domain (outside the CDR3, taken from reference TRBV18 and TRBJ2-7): NAGVMQNPRHLVRRRGQEARLRCSPMKGHSHVYWYRQLPEEGLKFMVYLQKENIIDESGMPKERFSAEFPKEGPSILRIQQVVRGDSAAYFCASFTRRGKINEQYFGPGTRLTVT.

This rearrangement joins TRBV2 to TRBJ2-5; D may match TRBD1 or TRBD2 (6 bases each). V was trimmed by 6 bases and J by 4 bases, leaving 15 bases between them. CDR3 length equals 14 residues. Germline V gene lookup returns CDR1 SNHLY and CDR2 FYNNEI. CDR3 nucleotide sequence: TGTGCCAGCAGCGGGGGCGCCGGGGGAGAGACCCAGTACTTC. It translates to CASSGGAGGETQYF.

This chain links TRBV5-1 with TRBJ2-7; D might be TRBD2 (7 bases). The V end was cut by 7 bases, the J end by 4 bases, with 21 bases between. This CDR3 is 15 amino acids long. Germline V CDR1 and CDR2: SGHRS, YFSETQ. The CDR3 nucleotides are TGCGCCAGCGGGACCCAAGGGGGAGGGCGGTACGAGCAGTACTTC. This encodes CASGTQGGGRYEQYF. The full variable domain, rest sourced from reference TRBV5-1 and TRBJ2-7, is KAGVTQTPRYLIKTRGQQVTLSCSPISGHRSVSWYQQTPGQGLQFLFEYFSETQRNKGNFPGRFSGRQFSNSRSEMNVSTLELGDSALYLCASGTQGGGRYEQYFGPGTRLTVT.

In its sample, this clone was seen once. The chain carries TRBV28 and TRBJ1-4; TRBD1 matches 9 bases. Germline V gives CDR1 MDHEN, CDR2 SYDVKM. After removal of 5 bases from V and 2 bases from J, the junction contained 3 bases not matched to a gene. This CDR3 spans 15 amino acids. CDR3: CASSRTGGTNEKLFF. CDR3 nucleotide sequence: TGTGCCAGCAGTCGAACAGGGGGCACTAATGAAAAACTGTTTTTT.

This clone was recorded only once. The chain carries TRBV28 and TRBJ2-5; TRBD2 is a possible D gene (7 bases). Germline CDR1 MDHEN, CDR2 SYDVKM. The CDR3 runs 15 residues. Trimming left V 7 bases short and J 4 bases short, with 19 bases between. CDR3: CASTDPGGASETQYF. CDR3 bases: TGTGCCAGCACCGATCCGGGGGGCGCATCAGAGACCCAGTACTTC.

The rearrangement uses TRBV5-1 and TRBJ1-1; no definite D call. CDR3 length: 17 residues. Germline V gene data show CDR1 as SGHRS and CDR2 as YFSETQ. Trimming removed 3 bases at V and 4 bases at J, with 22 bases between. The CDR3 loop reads CASSSGLQRVPSTEAFF. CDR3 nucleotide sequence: TGCGCCAGCAGCTCAGGACTACAGAGGGTACCAAGCACTGAAGCTTTCTTT. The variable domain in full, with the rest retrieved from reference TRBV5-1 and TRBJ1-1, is KAGVTQTPRYLIKTRGQQVTLSCSPISGHRSVSWYQQTPGQGLQFLFEYFSETQRNKGNFPGRFSGRQFSNSRSEMNVSTLELGDSALYLCASSSGLQRVPSTEAFFGQGTRLTVV.

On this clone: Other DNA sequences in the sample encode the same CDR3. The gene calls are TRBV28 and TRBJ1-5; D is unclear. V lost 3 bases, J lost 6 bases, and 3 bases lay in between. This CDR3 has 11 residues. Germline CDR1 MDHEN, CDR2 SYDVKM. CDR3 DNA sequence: TGTGCCAGCAGTTTGAGTCAGCCCCAGCATTTT. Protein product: CASSLSQPQHF.

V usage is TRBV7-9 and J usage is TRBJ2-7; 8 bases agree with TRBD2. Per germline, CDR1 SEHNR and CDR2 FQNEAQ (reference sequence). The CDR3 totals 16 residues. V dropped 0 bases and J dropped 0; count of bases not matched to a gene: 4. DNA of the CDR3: TGTGCCAGCAGCTTAGCAGCGGGGGTAAGCTCCTACGAGCAGTACTTC. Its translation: CASSLAAGVSSYEQYF.

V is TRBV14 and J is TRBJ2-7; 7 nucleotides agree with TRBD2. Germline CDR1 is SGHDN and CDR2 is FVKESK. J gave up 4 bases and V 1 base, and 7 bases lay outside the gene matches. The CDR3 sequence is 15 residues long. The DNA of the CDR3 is TGTGCCAGCAGCCAAGCGGCGGGAGTCCAATACGAGCAGTACTTC. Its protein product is CASSQAAGVQYEQYF. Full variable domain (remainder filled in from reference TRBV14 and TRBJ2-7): EAGVTQFPSHSVIEKGQTVTLRCDPISGHDNLYWYRRVMGKEIKFLLHFVKESKQDESGMPNNRFLAERTGGTYSTLKVQPAELEDSGVYFCASSQAAGVQYEQYFGPGTRLTVT.

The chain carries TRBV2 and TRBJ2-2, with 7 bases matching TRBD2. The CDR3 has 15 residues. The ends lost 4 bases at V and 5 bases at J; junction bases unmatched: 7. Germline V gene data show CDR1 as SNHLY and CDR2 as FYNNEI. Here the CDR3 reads CASSGTRGRTGELFF. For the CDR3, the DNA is TGTGCCAGCAGTGGGACTAGGGGAAGAACCGGGGAGCTGTTTTTT.

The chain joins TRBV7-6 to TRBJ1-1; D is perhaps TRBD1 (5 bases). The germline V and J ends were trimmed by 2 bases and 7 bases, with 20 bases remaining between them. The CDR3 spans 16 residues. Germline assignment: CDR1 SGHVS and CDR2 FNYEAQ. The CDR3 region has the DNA TGTGCCAGCAGCTTATATGAGGGAGGGACCAAAGATGAAGCTTTCTTT. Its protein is CASSLYEGGTKDEAFF.

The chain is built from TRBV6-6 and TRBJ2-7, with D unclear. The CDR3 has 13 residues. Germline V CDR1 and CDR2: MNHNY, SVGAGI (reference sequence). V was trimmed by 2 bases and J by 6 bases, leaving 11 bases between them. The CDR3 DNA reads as TGTGCCAGCAGTTACGAGACCGAAAGCGAGCAGTACTTC. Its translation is CASSYETESEQYF.

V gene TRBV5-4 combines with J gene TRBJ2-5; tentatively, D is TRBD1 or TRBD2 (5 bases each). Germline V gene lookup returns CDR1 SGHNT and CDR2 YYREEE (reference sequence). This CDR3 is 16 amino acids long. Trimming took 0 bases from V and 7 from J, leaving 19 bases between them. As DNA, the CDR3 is TGTGCCAGCAGCTTGGGGGACCTAGCAGAAACGGGGACCCAGTACTTC. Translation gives CASSLGDLAETGTQYF.

The CDR3 sequence: CASSQIVVETQYF. In DNA form, the CDR3 reads TGCGCCAGCAGCCAAATTGTGGTAGAGACCCAGTACTTC. The rearrangement links TRBV4-1 to TRBJ2-5; no clear D gene. V lost 2 bases and J 4 bases, leaving 8 bases between the germline ends. The CDR3 is made up of 13 amino acids. Looked up from germline, CDR1 is MGHRA and CDR2 is YSYEKL.

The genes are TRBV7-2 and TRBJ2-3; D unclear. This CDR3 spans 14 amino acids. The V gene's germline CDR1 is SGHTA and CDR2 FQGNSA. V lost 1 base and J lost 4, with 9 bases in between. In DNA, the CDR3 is TGTGCCAGCAGCTTAGATTCCCACGCAGATACGCAGTATTTT. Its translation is CASSLDSHADTQYF.

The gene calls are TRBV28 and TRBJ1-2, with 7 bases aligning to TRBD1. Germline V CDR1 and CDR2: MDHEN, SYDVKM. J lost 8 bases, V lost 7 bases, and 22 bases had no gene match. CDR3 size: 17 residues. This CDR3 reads CASTLSSGQHILVGYTF. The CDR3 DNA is TGTGCCAGCACCCTGTCGTCGGGACAGCATATTCTTGTGGGCTACACCTTC.

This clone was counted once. The CDR3 loop is CASSLRTGTSRYEQYF. CDR3 DNA: TGTGCCAGCAGCTTGAGGACCGGGACCTCCCGCTACGAGCAGTACTTC. The chain is built from TRBV5-6 and TRBJ2-7; D may be TRBD1 or TRBD2 (5 bases each). There are 16 residues in the CDR3. Germline V gives CDR1 SGHDT, CDR2 YYEEEE. The V end lost 1 base, the J end lost 3 bases, and 17 bases lay between the germline ends.